This entry features one TCR beta chain sequence. Its cognate antigen is unknown. The record originates from a study of shared clonotypes between healthy human individuals. At the level of the study: CD8 memory received one plate per donor, CD8 naive two, CD4 memory three and CD4 naive three. The study's findings and limits: What naive subsets generally showed was a larger estimated richness than memory subsets showed. Non-shared clonotypes were found to have lower generation probabilities than the clonotypes that were shared by all four of the sorted-subset donors.

CD45RO-negative cells were positively selected for CCR7, leaving out terminally differentiated effector memory CD45RA+ cells. Those who donated were healthy HIV-negative adults, with no recent acute infections or vaccinations reported. The protocol was immunoSEQ multiplex PCR, while the TCRdb copy is restricted to in-frame clones and leaves out a portion. The sample has fewer than 1 million clones; about 96% are singletons. Looked up from germline, CDR1 is SGHNT and CDR2 is YENEEA. Trimming removed 4 bases from V and 8 bases from J; junction bases left unmatched: 4. The CDR3 is 15 residues long. The material sequenced was naive CD8+ T cells sorted from blood. V and J are TRBV11-3 and TRBJ2-2; TRBD2 agrees at 13 bases. The clonotype originates from a man aged 25 to 40 in good health. The CDR3 DNA follows: TGTGCCAGCAGCTCTGGGACTAGCGGGACAGGGGAGCTGTTTTTT. It yields the protein CASSSGTSGTGELFF. The whole variable domain, filled in from reference TRBV11-3 and TRBJ2-2, reads EAGVVQSPRYKIIEKKQPVAFWCNPISGHNTLYWYLQNLGQGPELLIRYENEEAVDDSQLPKDRFSAERLKGVDSTLKIQPAELGDSAVYLCASSSGTSGTGELFFGEGSRLTVL.